One sample yielded the 10 T cell receptor delta chains listed below, sequenced in a study of Vδ1+ human thymocytes. General study findings and limits: In the thymus, TRG and TRD repertoires looked highly polyclonal with Gaussian CDR3 lengths.

Extracted RNA was reverse transcribed into cDNA. CDR3 amplicons came from multiplex PCR with pooled V-gene forward and constant-region reverse primers. TCRdb repeated clone calling on the multiplex PCR reads with CATT. The table shows tens of thousands of delta-chain clones, with around 15% occurring only once. Their antigens are not known. What was sequenced was Vdelta1+ gamma-delta thymocytes from the thymus. Regarding subset: FACS-sorted CD3+ TCRalphabeta- TCRVdelta1+ TCRVdelta2- thymocytes. Receptors were obtained from a boy in the first two years of life who had congenital heart surgery.

This chain joins TRDV1 and TRDJ1; possibly TRDD3 for D (6 bases). There are 24 residues in the CDR3. Germline V lookup: CDR1 TSWWSYY, CDR2 QGS. Between the trimmed V and J ends, which lost 4 bases and 0 bases, there was a span of 39 bases. CDR3 bases: TGTGCTCTTGGGGTTCCCGGATACCTTTCTGGCGGGGGTGGGGCCGAAAAGTACACCGATAAACTCATCTTT. Its translation is CALGVPGYLSGGGGAEKYTDKLIF.

This clone came up a few times. The chain carries TRDV1 and TRDJ1; possibly TRDD3 for D (5 bases). The CDR3 length is 14 residues. The V end lost 0 bases, the J end lost 8 bases, and 13 bases lay between the germline ends. Germline lookup yields CDR1 TSWWSYY and CDR2 QGS. The CDR3, as DNA: TGTGCTCTTGGGGAACTAGAAAGGGGGCTCAAACTCATCTTT. This translates into CALGELERGLKLIF.

The chain links TRDV1 to TRDJ1; weak D call: TRDD3 (5 bases). The germline V gene has CDR1 TSWWSYY and CDR2 QGS. The CDR3 is made up of 18 amino acids. Trimming removed 5 bases from V and 0 bases from J, with 22 bases in between. CDR3 loop: CALGQCQEGNGHTDKLIF. In DNA, the CDR3 is TGTGCTCTTGGGCAATGCCAAGAGGGGAACGGCCACACCGATAAACTCATCTTT.

V is TRDV1 and J is TRDJ1; 10 nucleotides line up with TRDD3. Per the germline V gene, CDR1 is TSWWSYY and CDR2 is QGS. The CDR3 is made up of 12 amino acids. CDR3 sequence: CALTWGIDKLIF. DNA of the CDR3: TGTGCCCTTACCTGGGGGATAGATAAACTCATCTTT.

V gene TRDV1 combines with J gene TRDJ1; 7 bases are shared with TRDD3. From germline, CDR1 is TSWWSYY and CDR2 QGS. With 1 base clipped from V and 0 bases from J, the junction kept 11 bases outside the gene matches. The CDR3 loop spans 18 amino acids. CDR3 sequence: CALGEPGLGNLHTDKLIF. The CDR3 DNA follows: TGTGCTCTTGGGGAACCGGGACTGGGGAACCTCCACACCGATAAACTCATCTTT.

The chain recombines TRDV1 with TRDJ1; D might be TRDD2 (5 bases). Germline V CDR1 and CDR2: TSWWSYY, QGS. CDR3 length: 15 amino acids. Trimming took off 2 bases at V and 4 bases at J, with 14 bases between the two ends. CDR3 protein: CALGETSLPNDKLIF. The CDR3 DNA is TGTGCTCTTGGGGAAACTAGTCTTCCCAACGATAAACTCATCTTT.

This clone was seen more than once but under ten times. The V gene is TRDV1, the J gene TRDJ1; 12 nucleotides match TRDD3. The CDR3 is made up of 23 amino acids. From germline, CDR1 is TSWWSYY and CDR2 QGS. V shed 7 bases and J 0 bases; nucleotides not matched to a gene: 27. CDR3 DNA: TGTGCTCTTGCGGGCCACCTTCCAGTATCGTACTGGGGGATACTTACCTACACCGATAAACTCATCTTT. Its translation is CALAGHLPVSYWGILTYTDKLIF.

A few counts support this clone. This chain uses TRDV1 with TRDJ1; 8 nucleotides match TRDD3. Germline V gene data show CDR1 as TSWWSYY and CDR2 as QGS. V lost 7 bases and J lost 1; bases outside the gene matches: 14. The CDR3 runs to 17 residues. In DNA form, the CDR3 reads TGTGCTCTTGTCGGGAGAGCTGGGGGAAAAACCACCGATAAACTCATCTTT. Amino acids: CALVGRAGGKTTDKLIF.

Only a few counts were recorded for this clone. The V and J genes are TRDV1 and TRDJ1; 9 bases line up with TRDD3. The ends lost 0 bases at V and 10 bases at J; junction bases unmatched: 18. This CDR3 is 18 amino acids long. Germline V lookup: CDR1 TSWWSYY, CDR2 QGS. The CDR3 nucleotides are TGTGCTCTTGGGGAACTAAGGGGTCAGAAATACTGGGGGAAATCACTCATCTTT. Translation gives CALGELRGQKYWGKSLIF.

The chain carries TRDV1 and TRDJ1, with 9 nucleotides matching TRDD3. Germline values: CDR1 TSWWSYY, CDR2 QGS. V was pared by 3 bases and J by 0 bases, with 8 bases of the junction left unmatched. The CDR3 has 17 residues. The CDR3 sequence: CALGDPYWGTNTDKLIF. The CDR3 DNA sequence: TGTGCTCTTGGGGACCCTTACTGGGGGACTAACACCGATAAACTCATCTTT.